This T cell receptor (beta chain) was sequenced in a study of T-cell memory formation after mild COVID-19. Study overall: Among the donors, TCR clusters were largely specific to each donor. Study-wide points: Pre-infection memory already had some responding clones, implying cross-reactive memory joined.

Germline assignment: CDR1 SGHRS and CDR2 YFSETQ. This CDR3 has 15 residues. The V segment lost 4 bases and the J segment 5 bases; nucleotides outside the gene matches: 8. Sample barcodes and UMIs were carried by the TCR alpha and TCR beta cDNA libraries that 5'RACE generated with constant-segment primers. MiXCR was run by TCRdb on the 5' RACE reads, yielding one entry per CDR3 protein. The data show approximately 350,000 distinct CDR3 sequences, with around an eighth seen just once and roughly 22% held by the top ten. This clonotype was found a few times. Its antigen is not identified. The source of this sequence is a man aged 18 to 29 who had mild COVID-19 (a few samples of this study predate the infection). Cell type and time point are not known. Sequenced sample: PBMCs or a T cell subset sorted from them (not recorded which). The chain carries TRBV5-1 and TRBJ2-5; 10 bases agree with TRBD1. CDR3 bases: TGCGCCAGCAGCGTACCCGGGACAGGGGAGGAGACCCAGTACTTC. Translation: CASSVPGTGEETQYF.